This paragraph covers one T cell receptor (beta chain) sequence. What it recognizes is unknown. It was with 60 Vbeta and 13 Jbeta primers that the PCR ran. The data were produced by immunoSEQ multiplex PCR, yet TCRdb's version contains in-frame clones alone and is incomplete. The top ten hold 0.2% to 0.25% of the sample, which has 200,000 to 250,000 clones, roughly 80% seen once. The data originate from a study of cytomegalovirus exposure and HLA in healthy donors. Points from the study as a whole: Across HLA loci, a later analysis found differing TCR association rates, with DRB1 most and HLA-C fewest.

V was clipped by 10 bases and J by 7 bases; unmatched bases: 15. CDR3 length: 14 amino acids. Per germline, CDR1 MDHEN and CDR2 SYDVKM. The sequence was collected from a girl aged 2 to 10 in good health and CMV-seronegative. J is TRBJ1-2 and V is TRBV28; 7 nucleotides agree with TRBD1. Sample: PBMCs. The CDR3 nucleotides read TGTGCCACCGATCGACGTCGACAGGGCGCTGGCTACACCTTC. It is translated as CATDRRRQGAGYTF.